The 20 T cell receptor beta chains listed next were all sequenced from one sample in a study of T-cell memory formation after mild COVID-19 (dated by TCRdb to the early 2020s). To prepare the library, 5' RACE was applied. The data were produced on an Illumina NovaSeq 6000. TCRdb applied fastp at Q25 and MiXCR to the public reads, then kept only in-frame beta chains. Each entry merges the rows of one CDR3 protein and shows their most common DNA and genes. The sample data list about 340,000 distinct CDR3 sequences, and 14% of these were observed just once. Around a fifth of the sample is held by the ten biggest clonotypes. Material: PBMCs or a T cell subset sorted from them (not recorded which). The receptors originated from a young man who had mild COVID-19 (a few samples of this study predate the infection). The sample titles of this study are shuffled in the database, so cell type and time point are left out; the donor was told from shared clones.

This clonotype was picked up a small number of times. For the CDR3, the DNA is TGTGCCAGCAGTGGGCCCTCTGGGGCCAACGTCCTGACTTTC. This sequence encodes CASSGPSGANVLTF. The genes are TRBV2 and TRBJ2-6; D unclear. V lost 4 bases and J 0 bases, leaving 4 bases between the germline ends. This CDR3 contains 14 residues. Germline loops: CDR1 SNHLY, CDR2 FYNNEI.

In its sample, this clonotype was seen a few times. A much larger clone lies one base from this, so it may be a read error. The chain recombines TRBV7-9 with TRBJ2-2; no reliable D call. From germline, CDR1 is SEHNR and CDR2 FQNEAQ (reference sequence). Trimming took off 3 bases at V and 1 base at J, with 6 bases between the two ends. CDR3 size: 14 residues. The CDR3 bases are TGTGCCAGCAGCTTCAGAGGGAACACCGGGGAGCTGTTTTTT. This sequence encodes CASSFRGNTGELFF.

In this sample, this clonotype turned up a few times. The chain employs TRBV11-2 and TRBJ2-1, with D possibly matching TRBD1 (6 bases). This CDR3 region has 11 residues. Trimming shortened V by 2 bases and J by 15 bases, and 11 bases separated the two germline ends. Germline CDR1 and CDR2: SGHAT and FQNNGV. The CDR3 reads CASSLNRVVFF. In DNA form, the CDR3 reads TGTGCCAGCAGCTTAAACAGGGTCGTGTTCTTC.

This clonotype has more than one count but fewer than ten. The chain uses TRBV5-5 and TRBJ1-6, with D unclear. Germline V gene sequence: CDR1 SGHKS, CDR2 YYEKEE (reference sequence). The ends were cut back, 1 base at V and 8 bases at J, with 10 bases in the middle. The CDR3 extends over 14 amino acids. In DNA, the CDR3 is TGTGCCAGCAGCTTGCGGGCAAGGGATTCACCCCTCCACTTT. This encodes CASSLRARDSPLHF.

This rearrangement joins TRBV20-1 to TRBJ2-4; 7 bases align to TRBD1. The V segment lost 6 bases and the J segment 4 bases; nucleotides outside the gene matches: 6. Germline CDR1 is DFQATT and CDR2 is SNEGSKA (reference sequence). The CDR3 has 13 amino acids. In nucleotides, the CDR3 is TGCAGTGCCACCGACAGGGTTAAAAACATTCAGTACTTC. It specifies CSATDRVKNIQYF.

This clonotype was found many times. The chain combines TRBV4-1 with TRBJ1-1, with D maybe TRBD1 (6 bases). This CDR3 has 16 residues. Germline assignment: CDR1 MGHRA and CDR2 YSYEKL. V was shortened by 4 bases and J by 4 bases, with 19 bases between the two germline ends. CDR3: CASSPLGWGASTEAFF. In nucleotides, the CDR3 is TGCGCCAGCAGCCCTCTGGGTTGGGGGGCAAGCACTGAAGCTTTCTTT.

This clonotype was picked up a small number of times. The chain is built from TRBV9 and TRBJ2-7; D may be TRBD1 (6 bases). Germline loops: CDR1 SGDLS, CDR2 YYNGEE. The CDR3 is made up of 14 amino acids. V gave up 3 bases and J gave up 3 bases, with 13 bases separating them. As DNA, the CDR3 is TGTGCCAGCAGCGGCGGAGGACAGAGCTACGAGCAGTACTTC. It specifies CASSGGGQSYEQYF.

The chain is built from TRBV7-8 and TRBJ1-6; no firm D call. The CDR3 contains 13 residues. Between the trimmed V and J ends, which lost 1 base and 7 bases, there was a span of 5 bases. Germline loops: CDR1 SGHVS, CDR2 FQNEAQ. CDR3 DNA: TGTGCCAGCAGCTTAGTAGGGAATTCACCCCTCCACTTT. This codes for CASSLVGNSPLHF.

This clonotype has a count of ten or more. The rearrangement joins TRBV5-1 to TRBJ2-5, with D possibly TRBD2 on 5 matching bases. The V gene's germline CDR1 is SGHRS and CDR2 YFSETQ. V was trimmed by 6 bases and J by 5 bases, leaving 14 bases between them. CDR3 length: 13 amino acids. CDR3 bases: TGCGCCAGCATGCCGGGGAATAGGGAGACCCAGTACTTC. Residues: CASMPGNRETQYF.

This clonotype was found many times. This CDR3 is CASSEDRNIQYF. CDR3 in DNA: TGTGCCAGCAGTGAGGACAGAAACATTCAGTACTTC. The gene calls are TRBV2 and TRBJ2-4, with D maybe TRBD1 (6 bases). The ends were cut back, 3 bases at V and 6 bases at J, with 6 bases in the middle. The CDR3 is made up of 12 amino acids. The V gene's germline CDR1 is SNHLY and CDR2 FYNNEI.

There are many counts of this clonotype. The chain has TRBV6-2 or TRBV6-3 and TRBJ1-6; D may be TRBD1 (5 bases). The germline CDR1 and CDR2 sequences are MNHEY and SVGEGT. The V and J ends lost 6 bases and 8 bases respectively, with 20 bases between them. The CDR3 extends over 16 amino acids. CDR3 in DNA: TGTGCCAGCAGACCATGGGTGAGGGGCGCGGATTCACCCCTCCACTTT. Protein sequence: CASRPWVRGADSPLHF.

This clonotype was picked up a small number of times. This chain connects TRBV12-3 or TRBV12-4 to TRBJ2-7; tentative D call: TRBD1 (6 bases). CDR3 length: 13 residues. Trimming left V 2 bases short and J 5 bases short, with 10 bases between. CDR3 coding DNA: TGTGCCAGCAGTTTAACAGGGTATAACGAGCAGTACTTC. Its protein is CASSLTGYNEQYF.

The rearrangement joins TRBV4-1 to TRBJ2-2, with 10 bases lining up with TRBD2. The CDR3 loop spans 16 amino acids. Germline CDR1 MGHRA, CDR2 YSYEKL. The V gene end was trimmed by 6 bases and the J gene end by 1 base; junction bases not matched to a gene: 5. The DNA for the CDR3 is TGCGCCAGCAGTCCCACTAGCGGGGAGAACACCGGGGAGCTGTTTTTT. Its protein product is CASSPTSGENTGELFF.

This sequence joins TRBV5-6 and TRBJ2-2; D ambiguous. The CDR3 is made up of 16 amino acids. The germline V and J ends were trimmed by 4 bases and 0 bases, with 13 bases remaining between them. Germline assignment: CDR1 SGHDT and CDR2 YYEEEE. Here the CDR3 reads CASSRYRLSNTGELFF. The CDR3 bases are TGTGCCAGCAGCCGATACAGACTTTCGAACACCGGGGAGCTGTTTTTT.

This clonotype was detected ten times or more. This CDR3 reads CASSGRASGGFGELFF. In DNA form, the CDR3 reads TGTGCCAGCAGCGGCCGGGCTAGCGGGGGTTTCGGGGAGCTGTTTTTT. V gene TRBV4-2 combines with J gene TRBJ2-2, with TRBD2 matching 10 bases. Trimming cost V 5 bases and J 7 bases; bases outside gene matches: 10. The CDR3 is 16 residues long. CDR1 is LGHNA and CDR2 is YNFKEQ in the germline V gene.

The rearrangement links TRBV19 to TRBJ2-3; D possibly corresponds to TRBD2 (5 bases). The V gene's germline CDR1 is LNHDA and CDR2 SQIVND (reference sequence). V lost 2 bases to trimming and J lost 6 bases, with 15 bases between them. The CDR3 runs to 15 residues. The DNA for the CDR3 is TGTGCCAGTAGTATAAGAGAGCGGTCGCCCGATACGCAGTATTTT. Translated: CASSIRERSPDTQYF. Supplemented by reference TRBV19 and TRBJ2-3, the full variable domain reads DGGITQSPKYLFRKEGQNVTLSCEQNLNHDAMYWYRQDPGQGLRLIYYSQIVNDFQKGDIAEGYSVSREKKESFPLTVTSAQKNPTAFYLCASSIRERSPDTQYFGPGTRLTVL.

This sequence joins TRBV12-3 or TRBV12-4 and TRBJ2-2; the D gene is possibly TRBD1 (5 bases). V lost 3 bases to trimming and J lost 1 base, with 6 bases between them. CDR3 length: 14 residues. DNA for the CDR3: TGTGCCAGCAGTTTTCAGGGGAACACCGGGGAGCTGTTTTTT. It encodes CASSFQGNTGELFF.

This clonotype was detected only a few times. The V gene is TRBV9, the J gene TRBJ1-4, with D unresolved. Trimming stripped 4 bases from V and 4 bases from J, with 14 bases between. This CDR3 region has 15 residues. From germline, CDR1 is SGDLS and CDR2 YYNGEE. CDR3 sequence (DNA): TGTGCCAGCAGCCAACGGGCACTAGATAATGAAAAACTGTTTTTT. Protein sequence: CASSQRALDNEKLFF.

This clonotype was seen only a few times. J is TRBJ1-1 and V is TRBV12-3 or TRBV12-4; TRBD1 might be the D (5 bases). Trimming took off 3 bases at V and 4 bases at J, with 9 bases between the two ends. CDR3 length equals 13 residues. CDR3 sequence: CASSFNRLTEAFF. The CDR3 DNA reads as TGTGCCAGCAGTTTTAACAGGCTCACTGAAGCTTTCTTT.

This clonotype was seen more than once but under ten times. The gene calls are TRBV7-2 and TRBJ2-7, with 14 bases that match TRBD2. The CDR3 totals 15 residues. Trimming cost V 4 bases and J 3 bases; bases outside gene matches: 2. The V gene's germline CDR1 is SGHTA and CDR2 FQGNSA. The CDR3 DNA sequence: TGTGCCAGCAGCTGGACTAGCGGGGGGTTCTACGAGCAGTACTTC. It is translated as CASSWTSGGFYEQYF.